The 23 T cell receptor beta chains in this list originate from one sample, sequenced in a study of cytomegalovirus exposure and HLA in healthy donors. Vbeta (60) and Jbeta (13) primers were used in the PCR. Generated by immunoSEQ multiplex PCR, the TCRdb table keeps only in-frame clones and is missing some. The table lists roughly 130,000 clones, over 60% of them singletons. Sequencing was done on a sample of PBMCs. The receptors were gathered from a human donor in good health.

This sequence joins TRBV27 and TRBJ2-2; D is unresolved. CDR1 is MNHEY, CDR2 SMNVEV, per germline (reference sequence). The CDR3 is made up of 12 amino acids. Trimming shortened V by 5 bases and J by 7 bases, and 8 bases separated the two germline ends. This chain's CDR3 is CASSPHVGELFF. The CDR3 nucleotides read TGTGCCAGCAGTCCACATGTCGGGGAGCTGTTTTTT.

The V gene is TRBV20-1, the J gene TRBJ1-4, with D unresolved. V was clipped by 6 bases and J by 13 bases, with 15 bases between them. This CDR3 has 11 amino acids. CDR1 and CDR2 from the germline V gene are DFQATT and SNEGSKA (reference sequence). This CDR3 is CSAQGSVGLFF. DNA for the CDR3: TGCAGTGCCCAAGGGAGTGTCGGACTGTTTTTT.

This chain joins TRBV5-6 and TRBJ1-5, with a possible D match to TRBD1 (6 bases). CDR3 length: 14 residues. Germline CDR1 reads SGHDT; CDR2 reads YYEEEE. V lost 1 base, J lost 5 bases, and 10 bases lay in between. The CDR3 nucleotides are TGTGCCAGCAGCTTGCAGGGGCCCGATCAGCCCCAGCATTTT. Translating gives CASSLQGPDQPQHF. Full variable domain (rest looked up from reference TRBV5-6 and TRBJ1-5): DAGVTQSPTHLIKTRGQQVTLRCSPKSGHDTVSWYQQALGQGPQFIFQYYEEEERQRGNFPDRFSGHQFPNYSSELNVNALLLGDSALYLCASSLQGPDQPQHFGDGTRLSIL.

The rearrangement joins TRBV15 to TRBJ1-1; the match to TRBD1 covers 9 bases. The CDR3 is 14 amino acids. CDR1 is LNHNV and CDR2 is YYDKDF in the germline V gene (reference sequence). V gave up 5 bases and J gave up 8 bases; unmatched junction bases: 9. This CDR3 reads CATSRIRDRDEAFF. CDR3 coding DNA: TGTGCCACCAGCCGAATCCGGGACAGGGACGAAGCTTTCTTT.

This chain connects TRBV7-8 to TRBJ1-1; no clear D. Trimming left V 4 bases short and J 5 bases short, with 14 bases between. Germline V lookup: CDR1 SGHVS, CDR2 FQNEAQ. This CDR3 comprises 14 residues. CDR3 DNA: TGTGCCAGCAGCTACCGGACCTCGGGGACTGAAGCTTTCTTT. As protein: CASSYRTSGTEAFF.

The rearrangement uses TRBV6-6 and TRBJ1-3, with a possible D match to TRBD1 (5 bases). The CDR3 runs to 13 residues. V was pared by 6 bases and J by 2 bases, with 8 bases between. The V gene's germline CDR1 is MNHNY and CDR2 SVGAGI (reference sequence). CDR3 DNA: TGTGCCAGCAGGGGACTTCCTGGAAACACCATATATTTT. Amino acids: CASRGLPGNTIYF.

The V call is TRBV9, the J call TRBJ2-3; D perhaps matches TRBD1 (6 bases). This CDR3 spans 17 amino acids. Deletions cut 3 bases from V and 2 bases from J, with 19 bases between. Germline assignment: CDR1 SGDLS and CDR2 YYNGEE. CDR3 amino acids: CASSAPQGAVTTDTQYF. CDR3 nucleotides: TGTGCCAGCAGCGCTCCACAGGGCGCCGTCACCACAGATACGCAGTATTTT.

The chain joins TRBV4-2 to TRBJ2-1; 11 bases match TRBD1. CDR3 length: 15 residues. Losses at the gene ends were 3 bases for V and 9 bases for J; bases not matched to a gene: 7. Germline V gene lookup returns CDR1 LGHNA and CDR2 YNFKEQ. This CDR3 is CASSQVDRGQVEQFF. DNA for the CDR3: TGTGCCAGCAGCCAGGTGGACAGGGGGCAGGTTGAGCAGTTCTTC.

Concerning this clone itself: Other DNA sequences from this sample encode an identical CDR3 as well. The V gene is TRBV5-6, the J gene TRBJ2-1; D gene uncertain. The germline V and J ends were trimmed by 0 bases and 3 bases, with 13 bases remaining between them. The CDR3 sequence is 16 residues long. Germline CDR1 and CDR2: SGHDT and YYEEEE. CDR3 nucleotide sequence: TGTGCCAGCAGCTTGGGGTTTACTGAGGTCTACAATGAGCAGTTCTTC. Protein sequence: CASSLGFTEVYNEQFF.

V usage is TRBV11-2 and J usage is TRBJ1-1; 8 bases fit TRBD1. Germline V gene data show CDR1 as SGHAT and CDR2 as FQNNGV. The CDR3 has 15 amino acids. V lost 8 bases, J lost 0 bases, and 8 bases stayed unmatched. In DNA, the CDR3 is TGTGCCAGCGGCCGGGACAGGTCCATGAACACTGAAGCTTTCTTT. This encodes CASGRDRSMNTEAFF.

The V call is TRBV5-4, the J call TRBJ1-2, with D perhaps matching TRBD1 (6 bases). Germline V gene lookup returns CDR1 SGHNT and CDR2 YYREEE (reference sequence). The length of the CDR3 is 16 residues. V lost 10 bases to trimming and J lost 3 bases, with 25 bases between them. The CDR3 DNA reads as TGTGCCTCCCGGGGGGTTTCCACCAGGGGAGACTATGGCTACACCTTC. Residues: CASRGVSTRGDYGYTF.

The gene calls are TRBV28 and TRBJ1-2, with a weak D call TRBD1 (5 bases). The germline V and J ends were trimmed by 5 bases and 0 bases, with 13 bases remaining between them. Germline V gene lookup returns CDR1 MDHEN and CDR2 SYDVKM. The CDR3 sequence is 15 residues long. The CDR3 coding sequence is TGTGCCAGCAGTCTGGTGACAGCCACTAACTATGGCTACACCTTC. It codes for CASSLVTATNYGYTF.

V and J are TRBV19 and TRBJ2-7; 10 bases fit TRBD1. CDR3 length: 14 residues. Germline lookup yields CDR1 LNHDA and CDR2 SQIVND (reference sequence). V shed 6 bases and J 7 bases; nucleotides not matched to a gene: 9. CDR3 bases: TGTGCCAGTAGAGCGACAGGGGGCGGTGCTGAGCAGTACTTC. The encoded protein is CASRATGGGAEQYF.

The gene calls are TRBV12-2 and TRBJ2-5; the table assigns TRBD2, which was not confirmed against the DNA. TRBV12-2 is flagged as a pseudogene. The CDR3 has 15 amino acids. CDR3 nucleotides: TGTGCAAGTCGCCCATACAGCGGGGTGGAAGAGACCCAGTACTTC. Encoded protein: CASRPYSGVEETQYF.

This chain joins TRBV15 and TRBJ1-3, with D hard to call. V was clipped by 1 base and J by 4 bases, with 5 bases between them. The germline V gene encodes CDR1 LNHNV and CDR2 YYDKDF (reference sequence). The CDR3 length is 13 residues. CDR3 sequence (DNA): TGTGCCACCAGCAGAGGGCTCGGAAACACCATATATTTT. Translating it yields CATSRGLGNTIYF.

This rearrangement joins TRBV15 to TRBJ2-1; D is perhaps TRBD1 (5 bases). Per germline, CDR1 LNHNV and CDR2 YYDKDF (reference sequence). V gave up 7 bases and J gave up 2 bases, with 18 bases separating them. The CDR3 is 16 amino acids. The CDR3 sequence: CATNPSGRAPYNEQFF. CDR3 DNA sequence: TGTGCCACCAACCCGAGTGGCAGGGCTCCCTACAATGAGCAGTTCTTC.

The rearrangement joins TRBV6-1 to TRBJ1-2; D might be TRBD1 (5 bases). The CDR3 sequence is 13 residues long. Trimming pared 7 bases from V and 2 bases from J, leaving 11 bases between. CDR1 is MNHNS and CDR2 is SASEGT in the germline V gene. CDR3 sequence: CASILRGNYGYTF. The CDR3 coding sequence is TGTGCCAGCATCCTTCGGGGGAACTATGGCTACACCTTC.

In its sample, this clone was seen a few times. The chain employs TRBV13 and TRBJ2-7, with D perhaps TRBD2 (6 bases). Germline values: CDR1 PRHDT, CDR2 FYEKMQ (reference sequence). The CDR3 runs to 14 residues. Deletions cut 6 bases from V and 4 bases from J, with 16 bases between. The CDR3 spells CASSSTSMRYEQYF. The CDR3 region has the DNA TGTGCCAGCAGTTCGACTAGTATGAGGTACGAGCAGTACTTC.

V and J are TRBV7-9 and TRBJ2-2; no reliable D call. CDR3 length equals 14 residues. Trimming stripped 3 bases from V and 2 bases from J, with 7 bases between. Germline CDR1 reads SEHNR; CDR2 reads FQNEAQ (reference sequence). DNA for the CDR3: TGTGCCAGCAGCTTTTCGGTCAACACCGGGGAGCTGTTTTTT. The encoded protein is CASSFSVNTGELFF.

The chain is built from TRBV19 and TRBJ2-2; a weak D match, TRBD2 (5 bases). Germline loops: CDR1 LNHDA, CDR2 SQIVND (reference sequence). This CDR3 region has 12 residues. Between the trimmed V and J ends, which lost 1 base and 11 bases, there was a span of 8 bases. The CDR3 sequence: CASSIGRLELFF. The CDR3 region has the DNA TGTGCCAGTAGTATAGGGAGGCTAGAGCTGTTTTTT.

This chain links TRBV27 with TRBJ1-2; 8 bases align to TRBD1. This CDR3 contains 17 residues. Per the germline V gene, CDR1 is MNHEY and CDR2 is SMNVEV (reference sequence). J gave up 2 bases and V 5 bases, and 13 bases lay outside the gene matches. CDR3 region: CASSPYGQGSTNYGYTF. The CDR3 DNA sequence: TGTGCCAGCAGTCCCTACGGACAGGGCAGCACGAACTATGGCTACACCTTC.

This chain links TRBV19 with TRBJ2-7; 8 nucleotides line up with TRBD1. The CDR3 contains 14 residues. From germline, CDR1 is LNHDA and CDR2 SQIVND (reference sequence). The junction had 5 bases not matched to a gene; V was cut back by 5 bases and J by 2 bases. CDR3 sequence: CASSPGTGPYEQYF. The DNA for the CDR3 is TGTGCCAGTAGTCCCGGGACAGGCCCCTACGAGCAGTACTTC.

The V call is TRBV5-1, the J call TRBJ2-5; TRBD2 matches 7 bases. The length of the CDR3 is 16 residues. Germline V CDR1 and CDR2: SGHRS, YFSETQ. V trimming: 4 bases; J trimming: 4 bases; junction bases outside the gene matches: 13. CDR3 sequence: CASSPPSGVVRETQYF. For the CDR3, the DNA is TGCGCCAGCAGCCCCCCAAGCGGGGTGGTTCGAGAGACCCAGTACTTC.